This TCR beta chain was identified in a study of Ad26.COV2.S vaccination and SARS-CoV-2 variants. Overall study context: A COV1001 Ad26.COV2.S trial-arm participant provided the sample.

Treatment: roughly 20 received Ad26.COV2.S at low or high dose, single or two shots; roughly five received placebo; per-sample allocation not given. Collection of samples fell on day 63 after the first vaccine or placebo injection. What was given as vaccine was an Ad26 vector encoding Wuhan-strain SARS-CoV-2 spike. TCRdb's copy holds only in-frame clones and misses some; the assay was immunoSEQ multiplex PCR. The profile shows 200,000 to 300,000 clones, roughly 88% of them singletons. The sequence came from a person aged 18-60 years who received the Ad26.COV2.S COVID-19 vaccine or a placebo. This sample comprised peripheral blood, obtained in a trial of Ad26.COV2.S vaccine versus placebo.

CDR3 in DNA: TGTGCCAGCAGCCCCCGGGCCCCTACCTCTCTTGACGCTGAAGCTTTCTTT. It codes for CASSPRAPTSLDAEAFF. The chain employs TRBV3-1 (or the pseudogene TRBV3-2) and TRBJ1-1; D is uncertain. V lost 4 bases to trimming and J lost 6 bases, with 24 bases between them. This CDR3 region has 17 residues. CDR1 and CDR2 (germline): LGHDT, YNNKEL (reference sequence).